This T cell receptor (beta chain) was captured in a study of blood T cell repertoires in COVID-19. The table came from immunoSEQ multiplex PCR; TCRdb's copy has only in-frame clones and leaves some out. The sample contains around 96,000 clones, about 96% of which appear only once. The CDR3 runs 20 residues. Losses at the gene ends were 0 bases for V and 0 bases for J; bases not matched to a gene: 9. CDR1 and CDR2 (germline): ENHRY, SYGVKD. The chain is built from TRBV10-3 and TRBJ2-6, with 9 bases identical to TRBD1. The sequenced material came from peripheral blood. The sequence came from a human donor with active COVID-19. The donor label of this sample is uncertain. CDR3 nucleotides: TGTGCCATCAGTGAGTCGCCGGGGACAGGGACCCACTCTGGGGCCAACGTCCTGACTTTC. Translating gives CAISESPGTGTHSGANVLTF.